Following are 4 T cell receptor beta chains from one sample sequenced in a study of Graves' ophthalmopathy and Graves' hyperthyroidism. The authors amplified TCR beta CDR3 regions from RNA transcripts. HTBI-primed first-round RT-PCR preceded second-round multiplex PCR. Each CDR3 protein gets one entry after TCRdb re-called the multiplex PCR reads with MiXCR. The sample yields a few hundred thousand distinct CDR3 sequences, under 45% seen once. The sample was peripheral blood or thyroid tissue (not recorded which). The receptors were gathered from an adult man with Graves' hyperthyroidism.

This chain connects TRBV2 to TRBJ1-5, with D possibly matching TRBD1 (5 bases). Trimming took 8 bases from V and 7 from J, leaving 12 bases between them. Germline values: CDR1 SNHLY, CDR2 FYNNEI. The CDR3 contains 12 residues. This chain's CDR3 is CASWGGGQPQHF. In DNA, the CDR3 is TGTGCCAGCTGGGGGGGGGGGCAGCCCCAGCATTTT.

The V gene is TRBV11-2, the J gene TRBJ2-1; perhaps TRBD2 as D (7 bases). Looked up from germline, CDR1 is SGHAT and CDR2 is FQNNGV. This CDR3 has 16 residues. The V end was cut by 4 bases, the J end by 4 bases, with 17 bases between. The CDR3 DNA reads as TGTGCCAGCAGCTCGGTTAAGGGGGGGAAATACAATGAGCAGTTCTTC. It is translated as CASSSVKGGKYNEQFF.

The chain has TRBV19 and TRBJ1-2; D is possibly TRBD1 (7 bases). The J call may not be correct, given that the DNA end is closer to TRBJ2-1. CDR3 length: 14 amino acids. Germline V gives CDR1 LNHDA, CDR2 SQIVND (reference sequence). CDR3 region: CASSWTGGNNEQFF. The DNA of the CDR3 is TGTGCCAGTAGTTGGACAGGCGGGAACAATGAGCAGTTCTTC.

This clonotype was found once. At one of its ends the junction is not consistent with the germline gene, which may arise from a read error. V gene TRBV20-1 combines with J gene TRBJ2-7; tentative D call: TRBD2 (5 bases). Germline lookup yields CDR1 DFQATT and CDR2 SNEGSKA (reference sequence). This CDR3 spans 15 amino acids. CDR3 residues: CGARDLDFTTYGQYF. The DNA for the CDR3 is TGCGGTGCTAGAGACCTGGACTTCACGACCTACGGGCAGTACTTC.